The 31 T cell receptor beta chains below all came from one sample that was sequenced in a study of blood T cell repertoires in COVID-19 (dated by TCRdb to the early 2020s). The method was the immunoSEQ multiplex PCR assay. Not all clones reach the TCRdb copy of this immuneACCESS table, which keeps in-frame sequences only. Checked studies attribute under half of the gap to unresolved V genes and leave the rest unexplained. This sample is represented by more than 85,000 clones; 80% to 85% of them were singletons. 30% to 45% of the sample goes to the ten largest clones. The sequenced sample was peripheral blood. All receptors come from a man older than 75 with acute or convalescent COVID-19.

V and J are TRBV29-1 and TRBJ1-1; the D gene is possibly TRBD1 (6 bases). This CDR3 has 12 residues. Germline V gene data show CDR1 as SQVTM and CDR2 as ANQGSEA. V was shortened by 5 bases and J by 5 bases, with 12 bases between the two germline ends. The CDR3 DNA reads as TGCAGCGTTCGGGACACTAGGACTGAAGCTTTCTTT. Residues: CSVRDTRTEAFF.

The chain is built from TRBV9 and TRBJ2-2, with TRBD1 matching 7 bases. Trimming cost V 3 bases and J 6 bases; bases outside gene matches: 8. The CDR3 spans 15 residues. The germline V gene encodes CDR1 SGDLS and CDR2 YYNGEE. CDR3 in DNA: TGTGCCAGCAGCGCCCGGACAACAGGGGCCGGGGAGCTGTTTTTT. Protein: CASSARTTGAGELFF. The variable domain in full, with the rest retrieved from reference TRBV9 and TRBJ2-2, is DSGVTQTPKHLITATGQRVTLRCSPRSGDLSVYWYQQSLDQGLQFLIQYYNGEERAKGNILERFSAQQFPDLHSELNLSSLELGDSALYFCASSARTTGAGELFFGEGSRLTVL.

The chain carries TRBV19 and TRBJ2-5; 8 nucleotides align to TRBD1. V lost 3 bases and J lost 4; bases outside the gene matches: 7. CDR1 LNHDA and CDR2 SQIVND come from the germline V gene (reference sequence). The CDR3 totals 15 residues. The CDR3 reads CASSMLRGLAETQYF. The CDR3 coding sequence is TGTGCCAGTAGTATGCTCAGGGGGCTTGCAGAGACCCAGTACTTC.

The CDR3 sequence is CASTPGQISYNEQFF. The CDR3 coding sequence is TGTGCCAGCACCCCAGGACAGATCTCCTACAATGAGCAGTTCTTC. J is TRBJ2-1 and V is TRBV7-9; weak D call: TRBD1 (6 bases). The CDR3 contains 15 residues. The V end was cut by 7 bases, the J end by 0 bases, with 13 bases between. Germline CDR1 SEHNR, CDR2 FQNEAQ (reference sequence).

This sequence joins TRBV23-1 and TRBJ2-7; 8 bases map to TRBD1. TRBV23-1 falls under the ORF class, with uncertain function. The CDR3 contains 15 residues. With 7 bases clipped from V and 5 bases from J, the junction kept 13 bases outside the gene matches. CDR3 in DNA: TGCGCCAGCACCAACAAGGGGGGACAGGCCCACGAGCAGTACTTC. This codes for CASTNKGGQAHEQYF.

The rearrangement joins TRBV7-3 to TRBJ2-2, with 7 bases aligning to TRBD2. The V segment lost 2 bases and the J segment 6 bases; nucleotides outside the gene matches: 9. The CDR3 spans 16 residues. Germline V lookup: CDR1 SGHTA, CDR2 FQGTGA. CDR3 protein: CASSLHSREMAGELFF. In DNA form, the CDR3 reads TGTGCCAGCAGCTTACATTCGCGGGAGATGGCCGGGGAGCTGTTTTTT. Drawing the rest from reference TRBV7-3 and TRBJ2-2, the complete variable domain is GAGVSQTPSNKVTEKGKYVELRCDPISGHTALYWYRQSLGQGPEFLIYFQGTGAADDSGLPNDRFFAVRPEGSVSTLKIQRTERGDSAVYLCASSLHSREMAGELFFGEGSRLTVL.

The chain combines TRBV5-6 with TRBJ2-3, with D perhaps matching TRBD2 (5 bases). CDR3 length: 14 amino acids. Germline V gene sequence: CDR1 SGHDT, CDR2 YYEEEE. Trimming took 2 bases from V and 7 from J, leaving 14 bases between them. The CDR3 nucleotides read TGTGCCAGCAGCTTACTAGATGGGGTAAATACGCAGTATTTT. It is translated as CASSLLDGVNTQYF.

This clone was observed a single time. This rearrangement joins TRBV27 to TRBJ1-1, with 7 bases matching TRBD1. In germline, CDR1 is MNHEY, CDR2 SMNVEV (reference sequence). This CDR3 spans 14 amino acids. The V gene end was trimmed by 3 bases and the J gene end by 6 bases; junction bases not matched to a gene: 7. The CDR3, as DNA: TGTGCCAGCAGTTTCGATGGCAGGGGGGCTGAAGCTTTCTTT. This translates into CASSFDGRGAEAFF.

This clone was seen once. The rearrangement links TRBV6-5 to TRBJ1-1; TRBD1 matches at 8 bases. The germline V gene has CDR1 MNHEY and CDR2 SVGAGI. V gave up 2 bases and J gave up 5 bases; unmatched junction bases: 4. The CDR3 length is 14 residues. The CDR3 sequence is CASSYGQGRTEAFF. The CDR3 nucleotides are TGTGCCAGCAGTTACGGACAGGGCAGGACTGAAGCTTTCTTT.

CDR3 loop: CASSFRTGGNTASLNTEAFF. Here the CDR3 DNA reads TGCGCCAGCAGCTTTCGGACAGGGGGCAACACCGCGAGTTTGAACACTGAAGCTTTCTTT. The rearrangement joins TRBV5-1 to TRBJ1-1; 11 bases match TRBD1. CDR3 length: 20 amino acids. Germline values: CDR1 SGHRS, CDR2 YFSETQ. Losses at the gene ends were 2 bases for V and 0 bases for J; bases not matched to a gene: 15.

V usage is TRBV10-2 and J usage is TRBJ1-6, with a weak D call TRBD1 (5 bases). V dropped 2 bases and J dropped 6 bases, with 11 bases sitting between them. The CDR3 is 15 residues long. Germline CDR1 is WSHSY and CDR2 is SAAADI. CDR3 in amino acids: CASSEQSGRNSPLHF. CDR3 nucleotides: TGCGCCAGCAGTGAGCAGTCAGGGCGTAATTCACCCCTCCACTTT.

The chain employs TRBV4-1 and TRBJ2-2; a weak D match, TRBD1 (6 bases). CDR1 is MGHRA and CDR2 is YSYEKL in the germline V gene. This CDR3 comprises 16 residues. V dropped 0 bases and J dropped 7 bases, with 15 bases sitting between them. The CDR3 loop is CASSQEWGRGLGELFF. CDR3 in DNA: TGCGCCAGCAGCCAAGAATGGGGCAGGGGCCTCGGGGAGCTGTTTTTT.

This chain's CDR3 is CASSLRTGTQPQHF. DNA for the CDR3: TGTGCCAGCAGTTTGCGGACAGGGACTCAGCCCCAGCATTTT. The chain uses TRBV28 and TRBJ1-5; 8 bases line up with TRBD1. The CDR3 totals 14 residues. Germline lookup yields CDR1 MDHEN and CDR2 SYDVKM. The J segment lost 6 bases and the V segment lost 3 bases, leaving 4 bases of the junction unmatched.

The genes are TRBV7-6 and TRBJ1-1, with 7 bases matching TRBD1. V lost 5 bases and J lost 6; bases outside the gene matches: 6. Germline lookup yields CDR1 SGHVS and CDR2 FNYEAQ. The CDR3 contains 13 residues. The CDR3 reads CASSANRGAEAFF. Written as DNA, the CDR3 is TGTGCCAGCAGCGCAAACAGGGGCGCTGAAGCTTTCTTT.

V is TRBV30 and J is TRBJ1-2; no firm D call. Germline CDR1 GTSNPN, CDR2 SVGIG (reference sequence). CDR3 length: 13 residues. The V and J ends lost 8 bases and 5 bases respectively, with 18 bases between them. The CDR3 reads CAGLGLWEYGYTF. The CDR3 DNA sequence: TGTGCCGGCCTAGGGTTGTGGGAGTATGGCTACACCTTC.

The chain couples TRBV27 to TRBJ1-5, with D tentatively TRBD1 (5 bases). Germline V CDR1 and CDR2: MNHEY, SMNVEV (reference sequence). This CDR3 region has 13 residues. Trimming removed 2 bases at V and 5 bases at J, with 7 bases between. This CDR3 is CASSLRQHQPQHF. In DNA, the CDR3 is TGTGCCAGCAGTTTACGACAGCATCAGCCCCAGCATTTT.

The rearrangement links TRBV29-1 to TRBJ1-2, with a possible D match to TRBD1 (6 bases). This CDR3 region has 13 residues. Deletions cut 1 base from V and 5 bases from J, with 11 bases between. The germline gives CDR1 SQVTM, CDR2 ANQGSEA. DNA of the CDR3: TGCAGCGTTGAAGTCGTAACAGGGTATGGCTACACCTTC. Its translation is CSVEVVTGYGYTF.

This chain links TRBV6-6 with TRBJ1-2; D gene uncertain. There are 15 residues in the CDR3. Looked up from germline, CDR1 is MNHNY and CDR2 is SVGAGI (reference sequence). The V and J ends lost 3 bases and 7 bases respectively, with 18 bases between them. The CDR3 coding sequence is TGTGCCAGCAGTTATCCGGGTGCGGGCGCGGCTGGCTACACCTTC. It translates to CASSYPGAGAAGYTF.

CDR3 DNA sequence: TGTGCCAGCAGACCAGGACAGGTTGCGTTTTATGGCTACACCTTC. Residues: CASRPGQVAFYGYTF. V gene TRBV2 combines with J gene TRBJ1-2, with 7 bases that match TRBD1. The CDR3 loop spans 15 amino acids. V lost 6 bases, J lost 5 bases, and 12 bases stayed unmatched. The germline CDR1 and CDR2 sequences are SNHLY and FYNNEI.

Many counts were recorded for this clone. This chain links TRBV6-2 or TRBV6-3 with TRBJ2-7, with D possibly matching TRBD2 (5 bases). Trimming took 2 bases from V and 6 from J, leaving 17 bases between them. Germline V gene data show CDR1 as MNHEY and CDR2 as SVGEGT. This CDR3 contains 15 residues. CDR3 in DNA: TGTGCCAGCAGTTACAACCCTAGCTCGAAGCGCGAGCAGTACTTC. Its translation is CASSYNPSSKREQYF.

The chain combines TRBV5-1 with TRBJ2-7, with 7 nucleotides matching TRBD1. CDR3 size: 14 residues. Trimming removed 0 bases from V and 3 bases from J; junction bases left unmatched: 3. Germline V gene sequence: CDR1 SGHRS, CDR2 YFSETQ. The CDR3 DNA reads TGCGCCAGCAGCTTGGCTTGGGACAGCTACGAGCAGTACTTC. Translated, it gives CASSLAWDSYEQYF.

CDR3 nucleotides: TGTGCCAGCAGTCGGGACAGGGGAGCGTCCTACGAGCAGTACTTC. Translating gives CASSRDRGASYEQYF. The rearrangement uses TRBV7-9 and TRBJ2-7; 10 bases agree with TRBD1. CDR1 and CDR2 from the germline V gene are SEHNR and FQNEAQ (reference sequence). This CDR3 region has 15 residues. The V segment lost 6 bases and the J segment 1 base; nucleotides outside the gene matches: 6.

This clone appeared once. Written as DNA, the CDR3 is TGTGCTATCAGGCATTCGGAAGGGGCAGAGACCCAGTACTTC. It codes for CAIRHSEGAETQYF. The chain carries TRBV28 and TRBJ2-5; tentatively, D is TRBD1 (5 bases). Germline lookup yields CDR1 MDHEN and CDR2 SYDVKM. The CDR3 is 14 residues long.

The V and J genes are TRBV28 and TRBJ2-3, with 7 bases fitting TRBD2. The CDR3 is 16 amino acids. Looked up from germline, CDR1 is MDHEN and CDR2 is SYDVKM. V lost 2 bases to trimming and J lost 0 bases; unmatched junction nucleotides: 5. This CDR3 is CASSLSGMASTDTQYF. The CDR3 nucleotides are TGTGCCAGCAGTTTAAGCGGGATGGCTAGCACAGATACGCAGTATTTT. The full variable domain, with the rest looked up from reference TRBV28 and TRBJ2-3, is DVKVTQSSRYLVKRTGEKVFLECVQDMDHENMFWYRQDPGLGLRLIYFSYDVKMKEKGDIPEGYSVSREKKERFSLILESASTNQTSMYLCASSLSGMASTDTQYFGPGTRLTVL.

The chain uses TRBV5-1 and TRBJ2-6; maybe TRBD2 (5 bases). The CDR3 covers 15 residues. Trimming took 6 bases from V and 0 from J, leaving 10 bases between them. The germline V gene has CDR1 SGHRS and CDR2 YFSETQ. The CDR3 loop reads CASNLGSSGANVLTF. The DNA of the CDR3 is TGCGCCAGCAATTTAGGGAGCTCTGGGGCCAACGTCCTGACTTTC.

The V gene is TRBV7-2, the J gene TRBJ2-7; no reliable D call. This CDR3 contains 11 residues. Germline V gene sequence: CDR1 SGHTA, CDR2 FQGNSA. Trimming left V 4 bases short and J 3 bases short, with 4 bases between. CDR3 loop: CASSSYYEQYF. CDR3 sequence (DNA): TGTGCCAGCAGCTCCTACTACGAGCAGTACTTC.

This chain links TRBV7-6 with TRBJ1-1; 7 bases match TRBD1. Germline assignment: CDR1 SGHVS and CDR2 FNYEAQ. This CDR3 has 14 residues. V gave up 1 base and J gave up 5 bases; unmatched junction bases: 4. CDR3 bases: TGTGCCAGCAGCTTAGGGCCAGGGGGTACTGAAGCTTTCTTT. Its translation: CASSLGPGGTEAFF.

CDR3 in amino acids: CASSHKTGLITGELFF. The CDR3, as DNA: TGCGCCAGCAGCCATAAGACAGGGTTGATCACCGGGGAGCTGTTTTTT. The chain combines TRBV4-1 with TRBJ2-2; 7 nucleotides agree with TRBD1. The V and J ends lost 3 bases and 4 bases, in that order; junction bases with no gene match: 8. The CDR3 spans 16 residues. CDR1 is MGHRA and CDR2 is YSYEKL in the germline V gene.

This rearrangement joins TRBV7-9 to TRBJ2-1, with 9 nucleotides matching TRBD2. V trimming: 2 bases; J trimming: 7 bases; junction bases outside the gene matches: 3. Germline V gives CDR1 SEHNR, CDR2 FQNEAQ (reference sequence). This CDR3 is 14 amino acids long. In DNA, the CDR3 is TGTGCCAGCAGCTTAAGTCTAGCGGGGAATGAGCAGTTCTTC. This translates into CASSLSLAGNEQFF.

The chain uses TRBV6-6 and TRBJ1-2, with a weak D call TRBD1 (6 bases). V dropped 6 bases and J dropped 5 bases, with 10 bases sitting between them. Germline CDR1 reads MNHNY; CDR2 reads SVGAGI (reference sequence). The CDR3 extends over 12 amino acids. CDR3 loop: CASRQGTYGYTF. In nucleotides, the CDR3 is TGTGCCAGCAGACAGGGAACTTATGGCTACACCTTC.

The DNA of the CDR3 is TGTGCCAGCAGTTCTAAACACAGATCGGGGGAGACCCAGTACTTC. Translated: CASSSKHRSGETQYF. The chain carries TRBV27 and TRBJ2-5, with D maybe TRBD2 (5 bases). Germline V gene lookup returns CDR1 MNHEY and CDR2 SMNVEV (reference sequence). Trimming removed 4 bases at V and 5 bases at J, with 17 bases between. The CDR3 runs to 15 residues.